Presented here are 19 T cell receptor beta chains from one specimen sequenced in a study of beta chain features in type 1 diabetes. Expressed TCRB transcripts were sequenced, since all the RNA that had been isolated was reverse transcribed. Sequencing was performed with immunoSEQ multiplex PCR; in TCRdb, only in-frame clones are kept and a portion is missing. The sample gives around 650,000 clones, around 11% of which show up once; more than 0.1% is in the top ten. Their antigens are not known. Study outcomes and limitations: Patients with Type 1 diabetes showed moderately but significantly shorter TCRB CDR3s in all four CD4+ subsets.

The sequencing input was naive CD4+ T cells from blood. The receptors originated from a man aged 25 to 40 with type 1 diabetes.

The chain carries TRBV18 and TRBJ2-1; 9 positions agree with TRBD1. The CDR3 loop spans 15 amino acids. The J segment lost 4 bases and the V segment lost 4 bases, leaving 5 bases of the junction unmatched. Looked up from germline, CDR1 is KGHSH and CDR2 is LQKENI. The CDR3 spells CASSLQGADYNEQFF. The CDR3, as DNA: TGTGCCAGCTCACTACAGGGGGCAGATTACAATGAGCAGTTCTTC.

The chain combines TRBV7-8 with TRBJ2-7, with 9 bases that match TRBD1. This CDR3 is built from 15 residues. Germline trimming cut 5 bases from V and 2 bases from J; bases unmatched to any gene: 7. Germline V gene data show CDR1 as SGHVS and CDR2 as FQNEAQ. The CDR3 sequence: CASSPRTGDTYEQYF. As DNA, the CDR3 is TGTGCCAGCAGCCCCCGGACAGGGGACACCTACGAGCAGTACTTC.

This clone was seen a few times. The rearrangement links TRBV7-8 to TRBJ2-7; 8 positions agree with TRBD1. With 5 bases clipped from V and 10 bases from J, the junction kept 7 bases outside the gene matches. CDR3 length: 12 residues. Germline CDR1 reads SGHVS; CDR2 reads FQNEAQ. The CDR3 loop reads CASSPDRAQQYF. In DNA form, the CDR3 reads TGTGCCAGCAGCCCGGACAGGGCCCAACAGTACTTC.

The chain has TRBV7-2 and TRBJ2-3; weak D call: TRBD1 (6 bases). In germline, CDR1 is SGHTA, CDR2 FQGNSA. V lost 3 bases and J lost 2, with 15 bases in between. The CDR3 has 16 residues. Here the CDR3 reads CASSFGLQGYTDTQYF. The CDR3 DNA sequence: TGTGCCAGCAGCTTCGGTTTACAGGGCTACACAGATACGCAGTATTTT.

The rearrangement links TRBV4-3 to TRBJ1-5; D is undetermined. Germline CDR1 reads LGHNA; CDR2 reads YSLEER. Trimming took 1 base from V and 7 from J, leaving 14 bases between them. CDR3 size: 15 residues. CDR3 sequence (DNA): TGCGCCAGCAGCCAAGTCTGGACCGCGGAGCAGCCCCAGCATTTT. This translates into CASSQVWTAEQPQHF.

The genes are TRBV7-2 and TRBJ2-5; D tentatively fits TRBD1 or TRBD2 (5 bases each). Germline V gives CDR1 SGHTA, CDR2 FQGNSA. The germline V and J ends were trimmed by 1 base and 5 bases, with 11 bases remaining between them. This CDR3 contains 14 residues. CDR3 DNA sequence: TGTGCCAGCAGCTTAGGACAGTGGGGGGAGACCCAGTACTTC. Residues: CASSLGQWGETQYF.

The V call is TRBV7-2, the J call TRBJ2-5, with D perhaps matching TRBD2 (6 bases). CDR1 is SGHTA, CDR2 FQGNSA, per germline. Trimming removed 3 bases from V and 0 bases from J, with 8 bases in between. The CDR3 loop spans 14 amino acids. CDR3: CASSFRDYQETQYF. CDR3 sequence (DNA): TGTGCCAGCAGCTTCCGGGACTACCAAGAGACCCAGTACTTC.

The sample holds a few counts of this clone. This CDR3 is also generated by other DNA sequences in the sample. The chain recombines TRBV7-2 with TRBJ2-1, with unresolved D. The germline V and J ends were trimmed by 3 bases and 3 bases, with 3 bases remaining between them. The CDR3 sequence is 12 residues long. CDR1 is SGHTA, CDR2 FQGNSA, per germline. DNA of the CDR3: TGTGCCAGCAGCTTGGTCTACAATGAGCAGTTCTTC. Amino acid sequence: CASSLVYNEQFF.

This clone has a handful of counts. The J gene is TRBJ2-2, the V gene TRBV28, with D perhaps TRBD1 or TRBD2 (5 bases each). The CDR3 length is 14 residues. V was pared by 8 bases and J by 3 bases, with 13 bases between. Germline V lookup: CDR1 MDHEN, CDR2 SYDVKM. CDR3 residues: CASLGQRDTGELFF. As DNA, the CDR3 is TGTGCCAGCCTGGGGCAGAGGGACACCGGGGAGCTGTTTTTT.

The rearrangement links TRBV27 to TRBJ2-7; the D is unclear. This CDR3 comprises 14 residues. Trimming shortened V by 5 bases and J by 12 bases, and 23 bases separated the two germline ends. Germline V gene lookup returns CDR1 MNHEY and CDR2 SMNVEV (reference sequence). DNA of the CDR3: TGTGCCAGCAGTAAGGCTGGGAATCCCATTGTGCCGTACTTC. Its translation is CASSKAGNPIVPYF.

Regarding this clone: Other nucleotide sequences from this sample produce the same CDR3. CDR3: CASSGTGGQPQHF. The CDR3 DNA follows: TGTGCCAGTAGTGGAACAGGGGGTCAGCCCCAGCATTTT. The rearrangement links TRBV19 to TRBJ1-5, with 8 bases lining up with TRBD1. The germline gives CDR1 LNHDA, CDR2 SQIVND (reference sequence). CDR3 length: 13 residues. After removal of 5 bases from V and 6 bases from J, the junction contained 3 bases not matched to a gene. Together with reference TRBV19 and TRBJ1-5, the CDR3 gives the full variable domain: DGGITQSPKYLFRKEGQNVTLSCEQNLNHDAMYWYRQDPGQGLRLIYYSQIVNDFQKGDIAEGYSVSREKKESFPLTVTSAQKNPTAFYLCASSGTGGQPQHFGDGTRLSIL.

In this sample, this clone turned up a few times. This chain links TRBV5-6 with TRBJ1-2; perhaps TRBD1 as D (5 bases). V was trimmed by 3 bases and J by 12 bases, leaving 15 bases between them. Germline V gene sequence: CDR1 SGHDT, CDR2 YYEEEE. The length of the CDR3 is 12 residues. The CDR3 sequence: CASSSGRVVNTF. CDR3 bases: TGTGCCAGCAGCTCGGGCAGGGTGGTGAACACCTTC.

This clone has more than one count but fewer than ten. V and J are TRBV29-1 and TRBJ2-3; 8 nucleotides align to TRBD1. The CDR3 is made up of 14 amino acids. Germline V gives CDR1 SQVTM, CDR2 ANQGSEA. The ends lost 5 bases at V and 2 bases at J; junction bases unmatched: 6. The CDR3 sequence: CSVSTGAVTDTQYF. The CDR3 region has the DNA TGCAGCGTTTCGACAGGGGCGGTCACAGATACGCAGTATTTT.

In DNA, the CDR3 is TGTGCCAGCAGTTTAGGGGGCAGAATCAATCAGCCCCAGCATTTT. Its translation is CASSLGGRINQPQHF. This chain joins TRBV27 and TRBJ1-5; TRBD1 is a possible D gene (6 bases). The V gene's germline CDR1 is MNHEY and CDR2 SMNVEV (reference sequence). The V gene lost 2 bases and the J gene lost 3 bases, with 11 bases spanning the gap. The CDR3 totals 15 residues.

This clone appeared a few times. The chain uses TRBV9 and TRBJ1-6; no reliable D call. The CDR3 has 16 amino acids. The germline V and J ends were trimmed by 0 bases and 6 bases, with 13 bases remaining between them. Germline CDR1 reads SGDLS; CDR2 reads YYNGEE. The CDR3 nucleotides are TGTGCCAGCAGCGTAGAGCCGGGTCCCGGTAATTCACCCCTCCACTTT. Protein product: CASSVEPGPGNSPLHF.

The chain uses TRBV30 and TRBJ2-1; D may be TRBD2 (5 bases). This CDR3 comprises 15 residues. Germline CDR1 and CDR2: GTSNPN and SVGIG (reference sequence). V was pared by 1 base and J by 0 bases, with 10 bases between. The DNA of the CDR3 is TGTGCCTGGAGTGGAGGGAATAACTCCTACAATGAGCAGTTCTTC. It yields the protein CAWSGGNNSYNEQFF. The variable domain in full, with the rest retrieved from reference TRBV30 and TRBJ2-1, is SQTIHQWPATLVQPVGSPLSLECTVEGTSNPNLYWYRQAAGRGLQLLFYSVGIGQISSEVPQNLSASRPQDRQFILSSKKLLLSDSGFYLCAWSGGNNSYNEQFFGPGTRLTVL.

This clone was observed a handful of times. This rearrangement joins TRBV9 to TRBJ2-7; D unresolved. The germline V gene encodes CDR1 SGDLS and CDR2 YYNGEE. The CDR3 totals 13 residues. V lost 1 base to trimming and J lost 6 bases, with 11 bases between them. CDR3 residues: CASSVTPTGEQYF. The CDR3 DNA follows: TGTGCCAGCAGCGTAACTCCGACGGGCGAGCAGTACTTC.

This chain joins TRBV2 and TRBJ2-1; 11 bases match TRBD2. There are 12 residues in the CDR3. Germline V CDR1 and CDR2: SNHLY, FYNNEI. The trim removed 7 bases at V and 11 bases at J, leaving 4 bases unmatched. CDR3 bases: TGTGCCAGCACCACTAGCGGGGGTAAGCAGTTCTTC. Translated, it gives CASTTSGGKQFF.

The chain employs TRBV29-1 and TRBJ2-5; no clear D gene. The last part of the DNA fits TRBJ2-7 better; the J call may be wrong. Germline values: CDR1 SQVTM, CDR2 ANQGSEA. CDR3 size: 12 residues. Here the CDR3 DNA reads TGCAGCGTCGCCAGAAACGGCTACGAGCAGTACTTC. Protein product: CSVARNGYEQYF.